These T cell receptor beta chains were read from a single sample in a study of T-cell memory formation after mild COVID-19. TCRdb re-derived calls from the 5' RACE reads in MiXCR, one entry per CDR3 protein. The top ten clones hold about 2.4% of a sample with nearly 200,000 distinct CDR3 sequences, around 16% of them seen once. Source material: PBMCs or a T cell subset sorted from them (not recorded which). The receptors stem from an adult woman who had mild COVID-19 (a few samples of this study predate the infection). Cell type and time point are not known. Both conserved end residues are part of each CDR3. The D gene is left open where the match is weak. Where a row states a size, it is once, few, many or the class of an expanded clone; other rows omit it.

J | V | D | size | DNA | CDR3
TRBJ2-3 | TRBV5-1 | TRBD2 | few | TGCGCCAGCAGCTTGGCCCTAGCGGGACCCACAGATACGCAGTATTTT | CASSLALAGPTDTQYF
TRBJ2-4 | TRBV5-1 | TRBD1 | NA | TGCGCCAGCAGCTTAGCCGGCGGGGACAGGGGAAACATTCAGTACTTC | CASSLAGGDRGNIQYF
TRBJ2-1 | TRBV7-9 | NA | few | TGTGCCAGCAGCCCTACCAATGAGCAGTTCTTC | CASSPTNEQFF
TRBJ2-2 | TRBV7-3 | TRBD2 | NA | TGTGCCAGCAGCTCACTAGCGGGGTTGAACACCGGGGAGCTGTTTTTT | CASSSLAGLNTGELFF
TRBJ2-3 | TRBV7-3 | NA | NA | TGTGCCAGCAGCTTAAACGGGGCGGTCAGCACAGATACGCAGTATTTT | CASSLNGAVSTDTQYF
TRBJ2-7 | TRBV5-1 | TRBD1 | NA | TGCGCCAGCAGCTTGGGGGGGACAGCCGAGCAGTACTTC | CASSLGGTAEQYF
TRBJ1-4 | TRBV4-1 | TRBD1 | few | TGCGCCAGCAGCCAAGATAGATTGACAGGGAGAAAACTGTTTTTT | CASSQDRLTGRKLFF
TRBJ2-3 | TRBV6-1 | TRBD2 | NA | TGTGCCAGCAGTGAACAAGGACTAGCCCTTTGGGGCACAGATACGCAGTATTTT | CASSEQGLALWGTDTQYF
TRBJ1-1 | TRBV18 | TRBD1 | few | TGTGCCAGCTCATACGGACAGGGGAGCTCCTTT | CASSYGQGSSF
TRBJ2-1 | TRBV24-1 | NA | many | TGTGCCACCAGTGACTCCGGGTCCTCCTACAATGAGCAGTTCTTC | CATSDSGSSYNEQFF
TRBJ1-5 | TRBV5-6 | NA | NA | TGTGCCAGCAGCTCGGTGGGGGGCAAGGGTCAGCCCCAGCATTTT | CASSSVGGKGQPQHF
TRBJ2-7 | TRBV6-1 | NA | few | TGTGCCAGCTGGGGAGGGACAGCTAGCTCCTACGAGCAGTACTTC | CASWGGTASSYEQYF
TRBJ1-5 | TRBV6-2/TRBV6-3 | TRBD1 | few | TGTGCCAGCGGGGAGGGGGCGCTGGGCAATCAGCCCCAGCATTTT | CASGEGALGNQPQHF
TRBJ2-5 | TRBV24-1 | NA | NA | TGTGCCACCAGTGATTCCCGCTACGCGAAGGGAGAGACCCAGTACTTC | CATSDSRYAKGETQYF
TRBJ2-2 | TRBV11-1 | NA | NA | TGTGCCAGCAGCTTAGTTTGGGGGCTACACGGGGAGCTGTTTTTT | CASSLVWGLHGELFF
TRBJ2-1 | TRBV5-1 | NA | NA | TGCGCCAGCAGCTCGACAGTGGGCCTTCCGGGCTTTGAGCAGTTCTTC | CASSSTVGLPGFEQFF
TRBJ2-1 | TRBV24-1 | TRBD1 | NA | TGTGCCACCAGTGATTTGCAACAGGGGGCGAGCTCCTACAATGAGCAGTTCTTC | CATSDLQQGASSYNEQFF
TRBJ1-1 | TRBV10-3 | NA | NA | TGTGCCATCAGTGAGTCACCGATGAACACTGAAGCTTTCTTT | CAISESPMNTEAFF
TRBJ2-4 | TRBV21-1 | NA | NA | TGTGCCAGCAGGCCTCCTAGCGGGGGGAGGAGGAGAGCCAAAAACATTCAGTACTTC | CASRPPSGGRRRAKNIQYF
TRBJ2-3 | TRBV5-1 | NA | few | TGCGCCAGCAGCTTGGACTCGGATACGCAGTATTTT | CASSLDSDTQYF
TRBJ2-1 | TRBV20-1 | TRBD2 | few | TGCAGGGTAGGGATGGGAGGGCTTAGTGGCAATGAGCAGTTCTTC | CRVGMGGLSGNEQFF
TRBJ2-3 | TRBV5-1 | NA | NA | TGCGCCAGCAGCTGGACAGTAACAGATACGCAGTATTTT | CASSWTVTDTQYF
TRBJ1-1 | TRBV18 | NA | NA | TGTGCCAGCTCACTAATCGTGGCAGCTCCTTTTGAAGCTTTCTTT | CASSLIVAAPFEAFF
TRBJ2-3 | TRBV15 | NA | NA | TGTGCCACCAGCAGTACGTGGCAGACCACAGATACGCAGTATTTT | CATSSTWQTTDTQYF
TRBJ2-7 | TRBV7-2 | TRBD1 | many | TGTGCCAGCAGACGACAGACAGGGGAGCTTGGCTACGAGCAGTACTTC | CASRRQTGELGYEQYF
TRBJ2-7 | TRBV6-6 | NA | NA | TGTGCCAGCAGTTACGGGGAAAACTACGAGCAGTACTTC | CASSYGENYEQYF
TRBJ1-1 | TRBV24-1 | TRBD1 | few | TGTGCCACCAGTGACTCGACAGGGTGGACTGAAGCTTTCTTT | CATSDSTGWTEAFF
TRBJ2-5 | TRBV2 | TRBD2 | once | TGTGCCAGCAAGGCTTTAGCGGGAGGCCGGGAGACCCAGTACTTC | CASKALAGGRETQYF
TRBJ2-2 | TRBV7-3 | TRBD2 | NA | TGTGCCAGCAGCCCCCTAGCGGGATCTTACACCGGGGAGCTGTTTTTT | CASSPLAGSYTGELFF
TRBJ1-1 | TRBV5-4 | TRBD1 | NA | TGTGCCAGCAGCCCGACAGGGGCGCGTAAAGACACTGAAGCTTTCTTT | CASSPTGARKDTEAFF
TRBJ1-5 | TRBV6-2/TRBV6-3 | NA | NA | TGTGCCAGCAGTTCAACCAAGATGAGCAATCAGCCCCAGCATTTT | CASSSTKMSNQPQHF
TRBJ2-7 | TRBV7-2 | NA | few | TGTGCCAGCAGCTTGCCCCGGCAGCGTAGATACTCCTACGAGCAGTACTTC | CASSLPRQRRYSYEQYF
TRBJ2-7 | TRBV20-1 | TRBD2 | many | TGCAGTGCCCAAAAGGGGAGAGCGGGAGGTTACGAGCAGTACTTC | CSAQKGRAGGYEQYF
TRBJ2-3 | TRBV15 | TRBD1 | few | TGTGCCACCAGCAGAGTGGGGACAGCCCTCACAGATACGCAGTATTTT | CATSRVGTALTDTQYF
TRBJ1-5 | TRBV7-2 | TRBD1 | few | TGTGCCAGCAGTGGGACAGGGGGCAATCAGCCCCAGCATTTT | CASSGTGGNQPQHF
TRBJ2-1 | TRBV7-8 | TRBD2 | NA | TGTGCCAGCAGCTTAAGGTTTTTGCAGCGGGAGTTGAATGAGCAGTTCTTC | CASSLRFLQRELNEQFF